A single TCR beta chain is shown here with its context. This specimen comes from a study of blood T cell repertoires in COVID-19. Turning to the study itself: PBMCs, B-cell-depleted T cells, or T cells were the source of the cDNA or gDNA that made up the material.

This CDR3 has 14 amino acids. Per the germline V gene, CDR1 is SEHNR and CDR2 is FQNEAQ (reference sequence). Deletions cut 4 bases from V and 3 bases from J, with 12 bases between. In the original processing: Using reference gene primer amplification, nucleated cell counts were estimated. Data came from immunoSEQ multiplex PCR; TCRdb stores just in-frame clones and leaves some out. The DNA was the basis for D and trimming; V, J and clone size are from that table. Of about 59,000 clones in the sample, about 88% are singletons; the top ten hold roughly 5%. This clonotype was obtained from a man at least 80 years old in a cohort sampled during active COVID-19. The sample was peripheral blood. The chain joins TRBV7-9 to TRBJ1-1; D might be TRBD1 (6 bases). CDR3: CASSSTGLYTEAFF. The CDR3 DNA reads TGTGCCAGCAGCTCTACAGGGTTATACACTGAAGCTTTCTTT.